The following is a T cell receptor (beta chain) sequence with its context. This clonotype was seen more than once but under ten times. It lacks a known antigen. Base qualities are not at hand, and no much larger clone is one base apart. This specimen belongs to a study of T-cell memory formation after mild COVID-19 (dated by TCRdb to the early 2020s). Notes on the research overall: TCR sequence clusters from the two donors were largely donor specific. Longitudinal TCRalpha and TCRbeta repertoire sequencing tracked T-cell clones expanding and contracting after mild COVID-19 in a couple of donors. The cohort was made up of two young adult volunteers, one female and one male, who were previously healthy.

General study outcomes and caveats: The study included only a couple of mild cases, and larger cohorts that include severe cases with pre-infection samples were judged to be necessary. Contracting CD4+ clones turned up mainly in the CM and EM memory subsets, whereas EMRA was where CD8+ clones were enriched. Balanced CD4/CD8 phenotypes were observed for clones contracting from day 15 to 85, whereas a bias towards CD4+ was observed for a second wave of clones expanding from day 15 to 37. The detection of some responding clones in pre-infection memory suggests that pre-existing cross-reactive memory T cells joined the SARS-CoV-2 response. SARS-CoV-2 specificity of the second-wave clones peaking on day 37 was not confirmed.

Ficoll-Paque density gradient centrifugation was the method used to isolate PBMCs. Sequencing was carried out with an Illumina NovaSeq 6000. Using 5'RACE with constant-segment primers, TCRalpha and TCRbeta cDNA libraries were constructed, with sample barcodes and unique molecular identifiers added in the process. RNA was extracted from every sample with Trizol reagent. Amplification of the libraries took two PCR steps, and the second step added a second sample barcode plus Illumina TruSeq adapters. The libraries were sequenced on an Illumina NovaSeq using 2 x 150 bp paired-end reads. Regarding the original processing steps: Reads were demultiplexed and collapsed into UMI-guided consensus sequences with migec v1.2.7. Using mixcr v2.1.11, the UMI consensuses were aligned to TRA and TRB V and J templates and assembled into clonotypes. A clonotype was counted as expanded or contracted only if both edgeR and NoisET called the change significant, with noise models trained on biological replicates. For edgeR calls, a false discovery rate-adjusted p below 0.01 and a log2 fold-change threshold of 1 were applied. As an exploratory analysis of dynamics, max-normalized trajectories of the 1000 most abundant clonotypes were examined with PCA combined with hierarchical clustering. Separately sequenced CD4+ and CD8+ repertoires were used to assign the CD4 or CD8 phenotype of responding clones. Using fastp trimming at Q25 and MiXCR clonotype assembly, TCRdb reanalyzed the public sequencing data and kept in-frame beta chains. Each record represents a unique CDR3 protein, reported with the most common genes and DNA among its rows. TCRdb, rather than the study authors, made the V and J calls. The sample table shows roughly 400,000 distinct CDR3 sequences, and more than 20% are seen once. The ten largest make up about 8.7% of the sample.

Taken from cysteine to phenylalanine, the CDR3 has 13 residues. The DNA shown is the 39-base CDR3, in frame from base 1. V gives up 3 bases and J gives up 10 bases, and the segment between their germline ends measures 13 bases. This chain is built from TRBV12-3 or TRBV12-4 and TRBJ2-1; a tentative D call is TRBD2 (6 bases match). This clonotype was sampled from an adult woman who had mild COVID-19 (a few samples of this study predate the infection). The sample titles of this study are shuffled in the database, so cell type and time point are left out; the donor was told from shared clones. The sample comprised PBMCs or a T cell subset sorted from them (not recorded which). The CDR3 here reads CASSFPAAGEQFF. The DNA reads as follows: TGTGCCAGCAGTTTCCCTGCTGCGGGGGAGCAGTTCTTC.